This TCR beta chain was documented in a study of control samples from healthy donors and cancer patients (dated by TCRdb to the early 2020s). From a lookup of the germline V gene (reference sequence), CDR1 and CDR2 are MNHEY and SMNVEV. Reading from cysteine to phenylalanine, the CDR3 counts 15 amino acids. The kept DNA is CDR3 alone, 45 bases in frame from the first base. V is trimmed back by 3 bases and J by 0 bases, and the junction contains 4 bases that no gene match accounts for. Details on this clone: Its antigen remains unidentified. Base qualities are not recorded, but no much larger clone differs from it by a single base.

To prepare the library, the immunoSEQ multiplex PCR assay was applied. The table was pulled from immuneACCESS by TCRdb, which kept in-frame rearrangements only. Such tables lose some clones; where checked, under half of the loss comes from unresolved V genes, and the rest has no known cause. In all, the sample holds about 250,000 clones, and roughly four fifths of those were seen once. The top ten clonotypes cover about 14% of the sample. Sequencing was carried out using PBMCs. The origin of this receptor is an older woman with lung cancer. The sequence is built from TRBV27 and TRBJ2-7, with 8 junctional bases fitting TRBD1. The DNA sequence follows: TGTGCCAGCAGTTTGGGACAGGCTCCCTCCTACGAGCAGTACTTC. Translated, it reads CASSLGQAPSYEQYF.